This T cell receptor (beta chain) is from a study of CD8+CD57+ T cells in acquired aplastic anemia. General study findings and limits: A set of around 30 CD8+ CDR3 sequences was shared between patients and controls, and these sequences appeared highly expressed in patients. Patients were compared with controls for CD8+ Simpson's diversity, and no significant difference emerged.

This clonotype was recorded many times. Its antigen is as yet unknown. The use of genomic DNA as template underpinned the TCR beta VDJ and CDR3 profiling. Each CDR3 protein is one row after TCRdb ran MiXCR on the reads. The sample holds fewer than 200,000 distinct CDR3 sequences; around 50% are singletons and the top ten take over 10%. All sequencing subjects had displayed CD8+CD57+ cell expansion on flow cytometry. The length of the CDR3 is 13 residues. CDR1 and CDR2 (germline): LNHDA, SQIVND (reference sequence). The V end lost 4 bases, the J end lost 10 bases, and 14 bases lay between the germline ends.

Sequenced material: sorted CD4+, CD8+, or CD8+CD57+ T cells (not recorded which) from PBMCs. The sequence was obtained from a human donor with aplastic anemia. The chain links TRBV19 to TRBJ2-1; D call uncertain. In DNA, the CDR3 is TGTGCCAGTAGTACCACGACACTCGCAGAGCAGTTCTTC. Translated: CASSTTTLAEQFF.